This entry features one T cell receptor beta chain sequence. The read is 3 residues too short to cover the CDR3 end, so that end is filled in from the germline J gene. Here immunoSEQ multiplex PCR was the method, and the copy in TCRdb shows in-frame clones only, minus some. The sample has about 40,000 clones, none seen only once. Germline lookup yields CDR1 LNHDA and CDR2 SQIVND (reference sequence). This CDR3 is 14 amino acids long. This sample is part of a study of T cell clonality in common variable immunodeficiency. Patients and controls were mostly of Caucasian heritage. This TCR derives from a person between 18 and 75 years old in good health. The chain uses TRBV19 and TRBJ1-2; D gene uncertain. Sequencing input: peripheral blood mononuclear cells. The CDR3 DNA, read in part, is TGTGCCAGTAGTATAGATCTGGAGCGCTATACC. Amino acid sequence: CASSIDLERYT. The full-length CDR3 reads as CASSIDLERYTYTF. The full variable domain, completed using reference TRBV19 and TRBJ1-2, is DGGITQSPKYLFRKEGQNVTLSCEQNLNHDAMYWYRQDPGQGLRLIYYSQIVNDFQKGDIAEGYSVSREKKESFPLTVTSAQKNPTAFYLCASSIDLERYTYTFGSGTRLTVV.